What follows are 16 T cell receptor beta chains derived from one specimen sequenced in a study of technical replicates of blood from several donors. Some clones are missing from TCRdb's copy, which holds only in-frame ones; the method was immunoSEQ multiplex PCR. The sample lists 50,000 to 65,000 clones, 80% to 95% occurring once. The sequenced sample consisted of PBMCs. These receptors were obtained from a human donor in good health. Some clones in this sample may be carry-over from other donors' samples.

The gene calls are TRBV7-2 and TRBJ1-3; no clear D. The germline CDR1 and CDR2 sequences are SGHTA and FQGNSA. Trimming left V 1 base short and J 3 bases short, with 16 bases between. This CDR3 contains 17 residues. CDR3 coding DNA: TGTGCCAGCAGCTTAGAACCCGCCGTGAGAAGTGGAAACACCATATATTTT. Residues: CASSLEPAVRSGNTIYF.

This clone was observed a handful of times. The chain is built from TRBV2 and TRBJ1-3; no reliable D call. Trimming left V 4 bases short and J 0 bases short, with 10 bases between. This CDR3 region has 15 residues. Germline CDR1 and CDR2: SNHLY and FYNNEI. CDR3 sequence: CASSADGGSGNTIYF. As DNA, the CDR3 is TGTGCCAGCAGTGCGGACGGAGGCTCTGGAAACACCATATATTTT.

The chain is built from TRBV5-6 and TRBJ1-6; the match to TRBD1 covers 7 bases. After removal of 4 bases from V and 3 bases from J, the junction contained 10 bases not matched to a gene. Germline loops: CDR1 SGHDT, CDR2 YYEEEE. The CDR3 runs 17 residues. The CDR3 DNA reads as TGTGCCAGCAGCGATGGGTACAGGGGTTACTATAATTCACCCCTCCACTTT. It encodes CASSDGYRGYYNSPLHF.

V and J are TRBV14 and TRBJ2-5; D possibly corresponds to TRBD1 (6 bases). V dropped 3 bases and J dropped 5 bases, with 16 bases sitting between them. The CDR3 runs 15 residues. Germline CDR1 is SGHDN and CDR2 is FVKESK. Here the CDR3 DNA reads TGTGCCAGCAGCCAGTCAACAGGGATTTGGGAGACCCAGTACTTC. It translates to CASSQSTGIWETQYF.

This clone has a single count. The rearrangement uses TRBV19 and TRBJ1-5; 9 bases match TRBD1. This CDR3 comprises 18 residues. Trimming took 6 bases from V and 6 from J; bases not matched to a gene: 18. Looked up from germline, CDR1 is LNHDA and CDR2 is SQIVND (reference sequence). This chain's CDR3 is CASRLTRDRVLGAQPQHF. The CDR3 nucleotides are TGTGCCAGTAGATTAACCCGGGACAGGGTTTTGGGGGCTCAGCCCCAGCATTTT. Supplemented by reference TRBV19 and TRBJ1-5, the full variable domain reads DGGITQSPKYLFRKEGQNVTLSCEQNLNHDAMYWYRQDPGQGLRLIYYSQIVNDFQKGDIAEGYSVSREKKESFPLTVTSAQKNPTAFYLCASRLTRDRVLGAQPQHFGDGTRLSIL.

This clone showed up just once. The J gene is TRBJ2-1, the V gene TRBV2; 9 bases fit TRBD1. The J segment lost 9 bases and the V segment lost 6 bases, leaving 3 bases of the junction unmatched. The CDR3 is 12 amino acids. Germline-derived CDR1 and CDR2 are SNHLY and FYNNEI. The chain's CDR3 is CASSRTGVEQFF. In nucleotides, the CDR3 is TGTGCCAGCAGCAGGACAGGGGTTGAGCAGTTCTTC.

The J gene is TRBJ1-1, the V gene TRBV7-7, with a possible D match to TRBD1 (5 bases). Looked up from germline, CDR1 is SSHAT and CDR2 is FNYEAQ (reference sequence). This CDR3 contains 20 residues. Trimming cost V 5 bases and J 1 base, with 29 bases left between them. The CDR3 region has the DNA TGTGCCAGCAGCACGCCAGTCCCGTTGACAGCGGGGTTGGGGAACACTGAAGCTTTCTTT. Protein sequence: CASSTPVPLTAGLGNTEAFF. The complete variable domain, with remaining parts taken from reference TRBV7-7 and TRBJ1-1, reads GAGVSQSPRYKVTKRGQDVTLRCDPISSHATLYWYQQALGQGPEFLTYFNYEAQPDKSGLPSDRFSAERPEGSISTLTIQRTEQRDSAMYRCASSTPVPLTAGLGNTEAFFGQGTRLTVV.

This clone appeared once. The chain couples TRBV7-9 to TRBJ2-1; TRBD2 aligns across 8 bases. The CDR3 runs to 15 residues. The V gene's germline CDR1 is SEHNR and CDR2 FQNEAQ (reference sequence). V gave up 0 bases and J gave up 4 bases; unmatched junction bases: 2. The DNA of the CDR3 is TGTGCCAGCAGCTTAGCGTCTAGCGGGTACAATGAGCAGTTCTTC. Encoded protein: CASSLASSGYNEQFF.

J is TRBJ2-2 and V is TRBV19; no firm D call. Trimming took off 4 bases at V and 6 bases at J, with 9 bases between the two ends. This CDR3 has 13 residues. The germline V gene has CDR1 LNHDA and CDR2 SQIVND (reference sequence). CDR3 residues: CASSSTWPGELFF. CDR3 coding DNA: TGTGCCAGTAGTAGTACCTGGCCCGGGGAGCTGTTTTTT.

The J gene is TRBJ1-1, the V gene TRBV5-1, with D uncertain. Germline V gives CDR1 SGHRS, CDR2 YFSETQ. The CDR3 consists of 16 residues. The V and J ends lost 0 bases and 1 base respectively, with 13 bases between them. CDR3 amino acids: CASSLGRGRTNTEAFF. CDR3 DNA: TGCGCCAGCAGCTTGGGGCGGGGTCGGACGAACACTGAAGCTTTCTTT.

V is TRBV5-3 and J is TRBJ1-1; D perhaps matches TRBD1 (6 bases). TRBV5-3 is classed as an ORF, of uncertain function. With 2 bases removed from V and 1 base from J, the gap between germline ends came to 9 bases. This CDR3 spans 14 amino acids. This CDR3 is CARSFKGENTEAFF. The CDR3 DNA is TGTGCCAGAAGCTTCAAGGGGGAGAACACTGAAGCTTTCTTT.

The rearrangement joins TRBV5-1 to TRBJ2-1; the match to TRBD1 covers 7 bases. Germline loops: CDR1 SGHRS, CDR2 YFSETQ. The J segment lost 5 bases and the V segment lost 0 bases, leaving 8 bases of the junction unmatched. The CDR3 has 16 residues. In nucleotides, the CDR3 is TGCGCCAGCAGCTTGGATGGGACAGCGAACAACAATGAGCAGTTCTTC. The encoded protein is CASSLDGTANNNEQFF.

V usage is TRBV6-5 and J usage is TRBJ2-3, with D uncertain. V lost 7 bases and J 3 bases, leaving 14 bases between the germline ends. The germline gives CDR1 MNHEY, CDR2 SVGAGI. The CDR3 covers 14 residues. CDR3 DNA sequence: TGTGCCAGCACCGACATCCAGTCGACAGATACGCAGTATTTT. This translates into CASTDIQSTDTQYF.

This rearrangement joins TRBV4-3 to TRBJ2-1; TRBD2 agrees at 9 bases. Germline CDR1 LGHNA, CDR2 YSLEER. V lost 4 bases, J lost 3 bases, and 13 bases stayed unmatched. The CDR3 contains 18 residues. The CDR3 sequence: CASSPSRGSGGYYNEQFF. The CDR3, as DNA: TGCGCCAGCAGCCCGAGCAGGGGGAGCGGGGGGTACTACAATGAGCAGTTCTTC.

V gene TRBV18 combines with J gene TRBJ2-2, with unresolved D. Germline assignment: CDR1 KGHSH and CDR2 LQKENI. The germline V and J ends were trimmed by 2 bases and 6 bases, with 7 bases remaining between them. The CDR3 totals 13 residues. CDR3 sequence: CASSPMEPGELFF. The CDR3 DNA is TGTGCCAGCTCACCAATGGAGCCCGGGGAGCTGTTTTTT.

The J gene is TRBJ2-7, the V gene TRBV7-2; 8 bases line up with TRBD1. This CDR3 is built from 16 residues. The V segment lost 1 base and the J segment 5 bases; nucleotides outside the gene matches: 10. Looked up from germline, CDR1 is SGHTA and CDR2 is FQGNSA. The DNA of the CDR3 is TGTGCCAGCAGCTTAGGGGTTCGGCAGGGGGCAGACGAGCAGTACTTC. Its protein product is CASSLGVRQGADEQYF. The full variable domain, its missing parts supplied by reference TRBV7-2 and TRBJ2-7, is GAGVSQSPSNKVTEKGKDVELRCDPISGHTALYWYRQSLGQGLEFLIYFQGNSAPDKSGLPSDRFSAERTGGSVSTLTIQRTQQEDSAVYLCASSLGVRQGADEQYFGPGTRLTVT.